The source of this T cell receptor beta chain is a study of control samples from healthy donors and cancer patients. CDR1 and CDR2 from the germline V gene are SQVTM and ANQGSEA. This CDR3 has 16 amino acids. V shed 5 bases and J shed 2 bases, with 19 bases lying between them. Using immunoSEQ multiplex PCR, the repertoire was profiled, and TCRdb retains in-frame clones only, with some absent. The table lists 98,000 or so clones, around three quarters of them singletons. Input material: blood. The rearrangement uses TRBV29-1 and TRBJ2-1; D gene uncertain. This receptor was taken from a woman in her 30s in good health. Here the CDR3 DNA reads TGCAGCGTTTCAACCCCCGCTCGAGAACCCTACAATGAGCAGTTCTTC. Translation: CSVSTPAREPYNEQFF.